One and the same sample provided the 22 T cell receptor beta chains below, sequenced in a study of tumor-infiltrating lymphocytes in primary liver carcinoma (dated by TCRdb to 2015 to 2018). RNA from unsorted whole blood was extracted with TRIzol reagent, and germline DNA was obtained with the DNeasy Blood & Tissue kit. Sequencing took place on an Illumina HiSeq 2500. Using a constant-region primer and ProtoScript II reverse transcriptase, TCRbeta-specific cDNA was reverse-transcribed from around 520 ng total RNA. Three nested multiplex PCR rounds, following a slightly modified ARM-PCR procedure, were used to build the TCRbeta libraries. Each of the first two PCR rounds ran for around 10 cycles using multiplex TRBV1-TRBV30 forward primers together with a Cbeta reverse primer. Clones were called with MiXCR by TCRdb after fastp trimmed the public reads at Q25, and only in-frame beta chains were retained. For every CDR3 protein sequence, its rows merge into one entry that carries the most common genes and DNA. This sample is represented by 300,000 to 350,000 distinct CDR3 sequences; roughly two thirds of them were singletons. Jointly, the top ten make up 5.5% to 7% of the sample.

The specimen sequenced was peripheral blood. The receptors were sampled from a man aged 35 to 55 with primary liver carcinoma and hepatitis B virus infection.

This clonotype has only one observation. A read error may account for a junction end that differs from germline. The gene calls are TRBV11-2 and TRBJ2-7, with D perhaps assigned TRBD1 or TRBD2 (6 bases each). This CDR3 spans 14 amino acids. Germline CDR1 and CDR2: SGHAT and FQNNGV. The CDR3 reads CASSLGGTKYEQYF. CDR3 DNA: TGTGCCAGCAGTTTAGGCGGGACAAAATACGAGCAGTACTTC.

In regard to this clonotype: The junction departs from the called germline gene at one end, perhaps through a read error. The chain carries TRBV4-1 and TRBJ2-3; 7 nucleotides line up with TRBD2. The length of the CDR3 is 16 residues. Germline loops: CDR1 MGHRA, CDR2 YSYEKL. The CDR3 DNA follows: TGCGCCAACAGCCAAGATCTGGGGAGGGCCACAGATATGCAGTATTTT. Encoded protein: CANSQDLGRATDMQYF.

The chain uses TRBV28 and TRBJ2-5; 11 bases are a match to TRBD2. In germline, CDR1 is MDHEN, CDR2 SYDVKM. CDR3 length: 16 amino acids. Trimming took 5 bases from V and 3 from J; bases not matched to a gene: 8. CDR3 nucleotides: TGTGCCAGCAGTACCTTAGCGGGAGGGTCGAAAGAGACCCAGTACTTC. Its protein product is CASSTLAGGSKETQYF. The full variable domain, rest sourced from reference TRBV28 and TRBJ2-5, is DVKVTQSSRYLVKRTGEKVFLECVQDMDHENMFWYRQDPGLGLRLIYFSYDVKMKEKGDIPEGYSVSREKKERFSLILESASTNQTSMYLCASSTLAGGSKETQYFGPGTRLLVL.

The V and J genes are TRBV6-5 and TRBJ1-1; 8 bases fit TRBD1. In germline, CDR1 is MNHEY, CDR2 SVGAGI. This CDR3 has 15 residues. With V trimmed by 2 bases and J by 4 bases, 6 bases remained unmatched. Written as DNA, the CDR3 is TGTGCCAGCAGTTACGACAGGGGAATAGGCACTGAAGCTTTCTTT. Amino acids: CASSYDRGIGTEAFF.

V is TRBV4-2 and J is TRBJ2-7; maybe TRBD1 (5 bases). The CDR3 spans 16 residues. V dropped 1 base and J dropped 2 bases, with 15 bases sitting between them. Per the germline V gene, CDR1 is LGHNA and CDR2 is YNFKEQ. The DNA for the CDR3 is TGTGCCAGCAGCCAAGCTGAGGTCACAGGTACCTACGAGCAGTACTTC. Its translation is CASSQAEVTGTYEQYF.

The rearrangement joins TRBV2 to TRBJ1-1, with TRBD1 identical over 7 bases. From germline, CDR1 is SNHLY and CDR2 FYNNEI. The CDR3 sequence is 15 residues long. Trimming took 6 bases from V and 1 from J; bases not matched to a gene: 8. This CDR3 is CASRTYGTANTEAFF. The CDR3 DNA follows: TGTGCCAGCAGGACCTACGGGACAGCGAACACTGAAGCTTTCTTT.

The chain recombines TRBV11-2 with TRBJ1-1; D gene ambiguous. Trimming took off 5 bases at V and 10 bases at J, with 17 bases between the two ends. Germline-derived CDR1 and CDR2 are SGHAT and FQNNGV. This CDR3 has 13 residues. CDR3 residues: CASSRGVEDVAFF. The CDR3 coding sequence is TGTGCCAGCAGCCGTGGGGTCGAGGACGTAGCTTTCTTT.

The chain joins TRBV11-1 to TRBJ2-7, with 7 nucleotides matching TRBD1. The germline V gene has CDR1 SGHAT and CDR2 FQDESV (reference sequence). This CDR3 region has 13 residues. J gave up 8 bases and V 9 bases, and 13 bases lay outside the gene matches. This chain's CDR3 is CARSLDGTEQQYF. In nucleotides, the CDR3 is TGTGCCAGAAGCCTAGATGGGACAGAACAGCAGTACTTC.

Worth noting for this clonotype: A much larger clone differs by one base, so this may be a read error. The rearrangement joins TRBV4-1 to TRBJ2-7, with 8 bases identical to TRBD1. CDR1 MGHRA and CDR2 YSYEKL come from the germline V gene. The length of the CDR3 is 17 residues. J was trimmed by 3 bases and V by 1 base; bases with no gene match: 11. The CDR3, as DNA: TGCGCCAGCAGCCAAGGCTTGGAGACAGGGGCCTTCTACGAGCAGTACTTC. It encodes CASSQGLETGAFYEQYF.

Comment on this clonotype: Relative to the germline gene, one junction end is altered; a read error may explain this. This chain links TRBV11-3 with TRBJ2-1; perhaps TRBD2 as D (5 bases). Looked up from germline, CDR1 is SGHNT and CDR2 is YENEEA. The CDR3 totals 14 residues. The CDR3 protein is CASSQGSSYYEQFF. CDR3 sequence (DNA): TGTGCCAGTAGCCAAGGGAGCTCCTACTATGAGCAGTTCTTC.

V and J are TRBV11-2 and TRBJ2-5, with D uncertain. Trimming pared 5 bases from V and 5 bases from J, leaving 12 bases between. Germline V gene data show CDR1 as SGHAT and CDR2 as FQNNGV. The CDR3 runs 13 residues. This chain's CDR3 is CASSTSLGETQYF. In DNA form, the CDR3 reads TGTGCCAGCAGCACCAGTCTAGGGGAGACCCAGTACTTC.

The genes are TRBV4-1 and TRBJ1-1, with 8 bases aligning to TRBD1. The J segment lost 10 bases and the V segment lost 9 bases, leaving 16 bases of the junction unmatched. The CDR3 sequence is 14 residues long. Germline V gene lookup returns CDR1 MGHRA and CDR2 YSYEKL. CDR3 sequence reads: CASSDRGNGAGAFF. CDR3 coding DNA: TGCGCCAGTAGCGACAGGGGCAATGGGGCTGGAGCTTTCTTT.

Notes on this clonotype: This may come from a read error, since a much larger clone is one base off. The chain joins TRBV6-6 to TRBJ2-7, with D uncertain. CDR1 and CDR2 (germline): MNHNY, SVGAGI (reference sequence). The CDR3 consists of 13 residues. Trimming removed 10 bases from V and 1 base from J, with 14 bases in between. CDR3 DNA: TGTGCCACCTGGGCCTGGGGATCCTACGAGCAGTACTTC. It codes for CATWAWGSYEQYF.

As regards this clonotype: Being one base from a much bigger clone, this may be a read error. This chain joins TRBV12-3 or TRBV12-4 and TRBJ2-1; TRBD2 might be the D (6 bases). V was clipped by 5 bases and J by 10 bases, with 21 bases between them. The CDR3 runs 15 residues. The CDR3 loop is CASSPLRGGRKEQFF. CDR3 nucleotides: TGTGCCAGCAGTCCCCTTAGAGGAGGGCGAAAAGAGCAGTTCTTC.

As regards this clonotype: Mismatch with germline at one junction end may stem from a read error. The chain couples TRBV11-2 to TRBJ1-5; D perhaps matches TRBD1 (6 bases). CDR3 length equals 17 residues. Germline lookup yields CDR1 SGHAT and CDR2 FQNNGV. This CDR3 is CASSLNGGPGGNQPQCF. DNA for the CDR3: TGTGCCAGCAGCTTAAACGGGGGGCCGGGAGGCAATCAGCCCCAGTGTTTT.

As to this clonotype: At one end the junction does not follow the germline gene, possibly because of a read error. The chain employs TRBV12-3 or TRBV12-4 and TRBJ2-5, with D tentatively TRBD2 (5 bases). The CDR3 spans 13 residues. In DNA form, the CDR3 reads TGTGCCAGCAGTTTCAAGGGTGGGGAGACCCGGTGCTTC. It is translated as CASSFKGGETRCF.

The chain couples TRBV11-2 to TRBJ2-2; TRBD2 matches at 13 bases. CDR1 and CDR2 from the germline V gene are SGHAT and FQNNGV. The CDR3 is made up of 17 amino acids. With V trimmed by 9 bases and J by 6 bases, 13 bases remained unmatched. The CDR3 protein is CASRPRTSGSFPGELFF. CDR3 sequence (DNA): TGTGCCAGTAGACCTAGGACTAGCGGGAGCTTCCCCGGGGAGCTGTTTTTT.

The chain's CDR3 is CASSQDRDIQKTQYF. Here the CDR3 DNA reads TGTGCCAGCAGCCAAGATCGTGACATACAAAAGACCCAGTACTTC. The chain uses TRBV4-2 and TRBJ2-5; D unresolved. The V gene lost 0 bases and the J gene lost 6 bases, with 14 bases spanning the gap. Germline V gene lookup returns CDR1 LGHNA and CDR2 YNFKEQ. The CDR3 contains 15 residues.

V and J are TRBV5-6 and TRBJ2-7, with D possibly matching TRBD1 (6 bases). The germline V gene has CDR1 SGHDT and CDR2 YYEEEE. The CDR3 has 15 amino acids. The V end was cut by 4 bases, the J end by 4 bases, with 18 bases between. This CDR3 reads CASSPRGFNLYEQYF. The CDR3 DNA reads TGTGCCAGCAGCCCCAGGGGATTCAATCTATACGAGCAGTACTTC.

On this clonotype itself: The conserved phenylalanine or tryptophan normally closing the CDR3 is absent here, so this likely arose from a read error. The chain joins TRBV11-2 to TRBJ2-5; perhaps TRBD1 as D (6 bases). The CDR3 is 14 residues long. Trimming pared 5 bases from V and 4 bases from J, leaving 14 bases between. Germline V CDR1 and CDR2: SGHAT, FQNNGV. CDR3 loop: CASSRGRGSETQYL. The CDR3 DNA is TGTGCCAGCAGCCGGGGCAGGGGATCAGAGACCCAGTACTTA.

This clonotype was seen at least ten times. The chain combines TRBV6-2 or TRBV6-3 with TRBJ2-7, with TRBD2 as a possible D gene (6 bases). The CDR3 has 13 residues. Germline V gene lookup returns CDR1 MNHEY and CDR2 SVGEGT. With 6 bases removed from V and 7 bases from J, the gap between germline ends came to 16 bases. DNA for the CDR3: TGTGCCAGCAGGAAGCCGGGACTCGATGAGCAGTACTTC. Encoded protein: CASRKPGLDEQYF.

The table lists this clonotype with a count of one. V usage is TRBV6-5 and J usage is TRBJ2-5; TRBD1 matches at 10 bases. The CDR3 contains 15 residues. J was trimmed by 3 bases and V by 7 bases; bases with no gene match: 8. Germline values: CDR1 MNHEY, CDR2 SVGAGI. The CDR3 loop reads CASNQWDRGKETQYF. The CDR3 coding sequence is TGTGCCAGCAACCAGTGGGACAGGGGAAAAGAGACCCAGTACTTC.